The clone carrying this T cell receptor beta chain was observed a single time. Profiling relied on immunoSEQ multiplex PCR, and the TCRdb table lists in-frame clones only, not all of them. The sample includes about 59,000 clones, about 83% of them seen just once. CDR3 length: 16 residues. Germline lookup yields CDR1 MNHEY and CDR2 SMNVEV (reference sequence). V lost 5 bases, J lost 0 bases, and 13 bases lay in between. This sample is drawn from a study of technical replicates of blood from a handful of donors. V gene TRBV27 combines with J gene TRBJ2-2; D is unclear. The TCR sequence derives from a human donor in good health. Some clones in this sample may be carry-over from other donors' samples. Input material: PBMCs. This CDR3 is CASSPWSPTNTGELFF. The CDR3 nucleotides are TGTGCCAGCAGTCCCTGGAGCCCTACGAACACCGGGGAGCTGTTTTTT.